This TCR beta chain is drawn from a study of CD8+ T cells in alopecia areata. This clone occurred once. The target antigen is unknown. Germline values: CDR1 SGHTA, CDR2 FQGNSA. The CDR3 length is 15 residues. V lost 2 bases, J lost 5 bases, and 15 bases lay in between. General observations from the study: The study found higher clonality in lesional than normal scalp, especially in alopecia totalis/universalis.

Roughly 5 patients' sorted CD4+ cells yielded CD25+CD127- cells. Sorted populations comprised CD4+ and CD8+ T cells obtained from PBMCs. The sequencing template was cDNA reverse transcribed from extracted RNA. Sequencing was performed with immunoSEQ multiplex PCR; in TCRdb, only in-frame clones are kept and a portion is missing. Here the sample spans 30,000 to 45,000 clones, nearly 55% being singletons. This receptor was identified in a human donor with alopecia areata. Sequences were obtained from CD4+ Tregs sorted from blood. V usage is TRBV7-2 and J usage is TRBJ1-1; D remains ambiguous. CDR3 bases: TGTGCCAGCAGCTTATCCCTGTCGGGGAGGACTGAAGCTTTCTTT. It is translated as CASSLSLSGRTEAFF.